This record concerns one T cell receptor (beta chain) sequence. The antigen remains undetermined. Using immunoSEQ multiplex PCR, the repertoire was profiled, and TCRdb retains in-frame clones only, with some absent. Of under 600,000 clones detected, approximately 95% appear once; the ten largest clones hold 0.055% to 0.075%. Investigators divided CD4+ cells into CD45RA+ naive and CD45RA-negative memory subsets. The CDR3 extends over 19 amino acids. Germline CDR1 PRHDT, CDR2 FYEKMQ (reference sequence). V was clipped by 1 base and J by 0 bases; unmatched bases: 7. The data were taken from a study of shared clonotypes between healthy human individuals. Study results and limitations: Clonotypes that were shared across a handful of donors made up 4% to 6% of naive CD4 clonotypes. Donor clonotype sharing was expected to depend on sequencing depth.

This receptor was identified in a woman aged 30 to 39 in good health. The rearrangement joins TRBV13 to TRBJ2-3, with TRBD2 matching over 13 bases. Sequenced: naive CD4+ T cells sorted from blood. Specified subset: CD45RA+ positively selected. The CDR3 region is CASSLDRLGLAGSTDTQYF. The CDR3 bases are TGTGCCAGCAGCTTAGATCGCTTGGGACTAGCGGGGAGCACAGATACGCAGTATTTT.